This TCR beta chain emerged from a study of CD8+ T cells in alopecia areata. Study findings and constraints: Lesional scalp, notably in alopecia totalis/universalis, had clonality above that of normal scalp.

Trimming stripped 0 bases from V and 3 bases from J, with 9 bases between. The CDR3 extends over 13 amino acids. From germline, CDR1 is GTSNPN and CDR2 SVGIG (reference sequence). RNA extraction was followed by reverse transcription into cDNA, which acted as the sequencing template. The assay was immunoSEQ multiplex PCR, and TCRdb's table has in-frame clones only and misses some. The top ten clones hold approximately 10% of a sample with 120,000 or so clones, roughly 50% of them seen once. For this clone: Its antigen is still unknown.

Peripheral blood and lesional scalp punch biopsies came from alopecia areata patients. Both CD4+ and CD8+ T cells were separated by sorting PBMCs. The origin of this receptor is a human donor with alopecia areata. The chain is built from TRBV30 and TRBJ2-7; D remains ambiguous. Sequencing was performed on NKG2D-low CD8+ T cells sorted from blood. This CDR3 is CAWSVEDGYEQYF. The CDR3 nucleotides are TGTGCCTGGAGTGTCGAGGACGGCTACGAGCAGTACTTC.